This T cell receptor beta chain came from a study of HIV-infected patients and healthy controls (dated by TCRdb to the mid-2010s). Broadly, across the study: The study asked whether deep sequencing of the TCR repertoire from small blood samples of HIV patients could detect immune perturbation and reconstitution. The research as a whole found: HIV-associated CDR3s exhibited a significant reduction in frequency during therapy, whereas CMV-associated CDR3s exhibited no significant change, although the majority increased in frequency. Oligoclonality may be reflected in the significantly higher mean Gini indices of HIV-infected repertoires compared with controls. Compared with untreated HIV+ repertoires, healthy control repertoires had roughly threefold more distinct CDR3s and higher Shannon diversity. Processing was restricted to sixteen HIV-infected individuals, which the authors judged to be a major constraint on the generalizability of the findings. Size-matched repertoire data did not replicate the apparent post-therapy recovery of the Gini index in HIV-infected patients. The use of whole blood limited sequencing depth and precluded separation of the dynamics of distinct T-cell subpopulations. In the samples, alpha-beta chain pairing was left undetermined. Alpha-chain CDR3s from MAIT cells occurred at high frequency in healthy controls but were severely depleted in HIV+ repertoires. Unequal numbers of distinct sequences between patients and controls complicated comparisons, and size-matching overweighted rare events from HIV-infected data. More CDR3s were shared between individuals among healthy controls than among HIV+ patients, as measured by Jaccard index and by the count of highly shared sequences. Eight alpha and eight beta V genes showed significantly different mean usage between HIV-infected patients and controls. Donor HLA types were not determined in the study. Slight age and sex profile differences between the study cohorts did not explain the observed diversity differences.

The CDR3, from cysteine to phenylalanine, totals 14 residues. Solely the CDR3 DNA is kept, with 42 bases framed from the first base. CDR1 and CDR2, per the germline V gene, are MNHEY and SVGEGT. V is reduced by 7 bases and J by 0 bases, leaving a spacing of 10 bases between them. Since whole blood was used without any cell fractionation, the repertoire reflected all peripheral T cells in unsorted form. About 9 uninfected healthy donors were sampled as controls, a few of whom were sampled twice about three months apart. For RNA extraction, 2.5 to 3 ml of peripheral blood was drawn into Tempus tubes. Residual genomic DNA was removed with the TURBO-DNase kit and globin mRNA was depleted with GLOBINclear. 450 to 500 ng RNA was reverse transcribed with SuperScript III using primers against the alpha and beta constant regions. Alpha and beta chain libraries were generated separately via chain-specific third strand synthesis with multiplexing indices. The protocol used a single primer pair to amplify all rearrangements within a chain, which avoided primer bias, and attached molecular barcodes to each cDNA molecule. Purified cDNA was joined by T4 RNA Ligase 1 to a 5' RACE adapter carrying a random hexamer and the SP2 sequencing primer site. With slow temperature ramps used to favor optimal annealing, second strand synthesis was primed from the SP2 site with Phusion polymerase. Each molecule's 12-nucleotide barcode consisted of two random hexamer sequences, both added before amplification and joined together. A short first PCR added P5 and P7 adapter elements plus a second index, followed by an approximately 20-cycle amplification PCR with P5s and P7 primers. The libraries went through approximately 25 PCR cycles in total, were quantified on a Qubit, were sized on a Bioanalyzer, and were diluted to approximately 3.6 nM. The normalized libraries were sequenced on an Illumina MiSeq using 2 x 250 paired-end kits. Reverse transcription reactions were cleaned up on MinElute columns and eluted into about 11 ul Tris-Cl. The adapter ligations were run for around 25 hours at 16 degrees C, and AMPure XP beads at a 1:1 ratio were afterwards used to clean them. The authors' pipeline ran thus. A modified Decombinator that output V, J, insert and barcode information was used to process the demultiplexed FASTQ files. Any sequence that shared a barcode yet differed from the dominant sequence was discarded as an error, and the number of original cDNA molecules was estimated by counting barcodes clustered at Levenshtein distance 3. The R packages ineq, vegan, igraph and RCytoscape were used for downstream analyses, together with IMGT nomenclature and CDR3 definitions. The authors computed V gene usage over distinct sequences and counted each TCR a single time to avoid skew from clonal expansion. Unique CDR3 amino acid sequences within a donor were connected in similarity networks whenever two sequences differed by a single Levenshtein edit. In the repertoires, a search was made for a compiled set of published HIV-specific CDR3s (roughly 100 alpha, around 710 beta) and CMV-specific CDR3s (approximately 13 alpha, 250 to 300 beta). Random subsampling to size-matched repertoires demonstrated that the decreased diversity in patients did not result from their lower sequence numbers. The public reads were reprocessed in TCRdb via fastp at Q25 and MiXCR, keeping in-frame beta chains. CDR3 protein sequences are deduplicated, and each keeps its most common genes and DNA. These V and J calls are TCRdb output, not the study's own analysis. Within this sample are more than 15,000 distinct CDR3 sequences, with roughly an eighth of them counted one time only. The top ten clones comprise approximately 12% of the sample.

Concerning this clonotype itself: The antigen it binds to is not known. No per-base quality is available; no much larger clone lies one base away.

The specimen sequenced was blood. This TCR came from an adult in good health. The V and J segments used are TRBV6-2 or TRBV6-3 and TRBJ1-5; a weak D assignment points to TRBD1 (5 bases agree). DNA sequence: TGTGCCAGCACCCGGGACGGTAGCAATCAGCCCCAGCATTTT. Its protein reads: CASTRDGSNQPQHF.